This TCR beta chain was found in a study of cytomegalovirus exposure and HLA in healthy donors. A multiplex PCR was run with 60 Vbeta primers and 13 Jbeta primers. Assay: immunoSEQ multiplex PCR; the TCRdb copy retains only in-frame clones and omits some. The sample has under 200,000 clones; over 70% are singletons. CDR3 size: 15 residues. Trimming cost V 6 bases and J 0 bases, with 12 bases left between them. Germline CDR1 is LNHDA and CDR2 is SQIVND (reference sequence). The receptor comes from a man aged 40-55 years in good health and CMV-seropositive. Sequencing used PBMCs. The chain is built from TRBV19 and TRBJ1-3; no firm D call. The CDR3 reads CASSNVASSGNTIYF. The DNA of the CDR3 is TGTGCCAGTAGCAACGTCGCGAGCTCTGGAAACACCATATATTTT.